The clone carrying this T cell receptor beta chain appeared a few times. Its antigen is currently unknown. The CDR3 loop spans 15 amino acids. Germline V gives CDR1 MNHEY, CDR2 SVGEGT. V lost 4 bases, J lost 0 bases, and 12 bases lay in between. Sample time point: patch test 3, about 24 weeks after DPC sensitization. The treatment: therapeutic diphenylcyclopropenone sensitization with weekly scalp DPC. This record belongs to a study of human T cells and chemical hapten exposure. The authors' processing: Counts of TCRs in each sample centred on a median of approximately 96,000 and extended from approximately 25,000 to 650,000. Via MiXCR, TCRdb re-called the RACE reads, giving one row per CDR3 protein. The V and J calls, along with clone size, are taken from TCRdb and not from the paper's own processing. This table holds some 62,000 distinct CDR3 sequences, about 11% found once. Notes on the study in general: There were significantly more large CDR3 similarity clusters among expanded TCRs than among controls. Patch test score tracked positively with PT1 expanded TCR counts.

The chain is built from TRBV6-2 or TRBV6-3 and TRBJ1-1, with D perhaps TRBD1 (6 bases). This sequence was found in a woman in her twenties or thirties with alopecia areata. Some clones in this sample may be carry-over from other donors' samples. The specimen comprised whole blood, sampled in connection with sensitization to the hapten diphenylcyclopropenone (DPC). The CDR3 here is CASSSTGRLNTEAFF. The DNA for the CDR3 is TGTGCCAGCAGTTCAACAGGGAGATTGAACACTGAAGCTTTCTTT.